The clone carrying this TCR beta chain appeared a few times. Its matching antigen is unknown. This entry belongs to a study of T cell repertoires in cytomegalovirus infection. V trimming: 6 bases; J trimming: 2 bases; junction bases outside the gene matches: 11. The CDR3 covers 16 residues. Germline V CDR1 and CDR2: SGHRS, YFSETQ. TCRdb re-derived calls from the reads in MiXCR, one entry per CDR3 protein. The repertoire holds more than 140,000 distinct CDR3 sequences, with about 6.1% as singletons. Study conclusions and caveats: It was HLA-C-restricted CMV-specific TCR beta clonotypes that dominated the response ex vivo.

V and J are TRBV5-1 and TRBJ1-2; 9 positions match TRBD1. Sequencing was performed on PBMCs. The TCR comes from a human donor in good health (CMV status not recorded). Some clones in this sample may be carry-over from other donors' samples. CDR3 amino acids: CASTPTPDRGNYGYTF. The DNA for the CDR3 is TGCGCCAGCACCCCAACCCCAGACAGGGGGAACTATGGCTACACCTTC.